The 8 T cell receptor beta chains below all came from one sample that was sequenced in a study of blood T cell repertoires in COVID-19. Assay: immunoSEQ multiplex PCR; the TCRdb copy retains only in-frame clones and omits some. The sample holds roughly 150,000 clones; 80% to 85% are singletons and the top ten take roughly 3.9%. The sample taken for sequencing was peripheral blood. These TCRs come from a woman at least 80 years old with acute or convalescent COVID-19.

The gene calls are TRBV21-1 and TRBJ2-3; the table's D call of TRBD2 was not tested on the DNA. TRBV21-1 constitutes a pseudogene. This CDR3 contains 19 residues. CDR3 DNA sequence: TGTGCCAGCAGCAAAGCGGAAGAGGTACTAGCGGGGGAAACAGATACGCAGTATTTT. Encoded protein: CASSKAEEVLAGETDTQYF.

The rearrangement joins TRBV6-5 to TRBJ1-2, with 9 bases lining up with TRBD1. The CDR3 length is 12 residues. Trimming removed 10 bases from V and 2 bases from J; junction bases left unmatched: 2. Germline V CDR1 and CDR2: MNHEY, SVGAGI. The CDR3 region is CAMTGGNYGYTF. The CDR3 region has the DNA TGTGCCATGACAGGGGGGAACTATGGCTACACCTTC.

The rearrangement uses TRBV18 and TRBJ2-5, with D perhaps TRBD2 (5 bases). Trimming removed 2 bases at V and 2 bases at J, with 12 bases between. CDR3 length equals 15 residues. Germline CDR1 reads KGHSH; CDR2 reads LQKENI. This CDR3 reads CASSPYLGEQETQYF. CDR3 DNA sequence: TGTGCCAGCTCACCATATCTCGGGGAGCAAGAGACCCAGTACTTC.

The V gene is TRBV28, the J gene TRBJ1-1; 7 bases agree with TRBD1. The CDR3 length is 15 residues. Looked up from germline, CDR1 is MDHEN and CDR2 is SYDVKM. Losses at the gene ends were 8 bases for V and 6 bases for J; bases not matched to a gene: 15. This CDR3 reads CASGQTGAILAEAFF. The DNA for the CDR3 is TGTGCCAGCGGACAAACAGGGGCCATCTTAGCTGAAGCTTTCTTT.

This clone was seen only a few times. The rearrangement joins TRBV15 to TRBJ2-3; TRBD2 agrees at 10 bases. The CDR3 extends over 15 amino acids. V shed 0 bases and J 5 bases; nucleotides not matched to a gene: 2. Germline loops: CDR1 LNHNV, CDR2 YYDKDF (reference sequence). The CDR3 nucleotides read TGTGCCACCAGCAGAGATTTAGCGGGAGGAGATACGCAGTATTTT. It yields the protein CATSRDLAGGDTQYF.

This chain connects TRBV28 to TRBJ2-3, with D possibly TRBD1 on 6 matching bases. The CDR3 totals 12 residues. Trimming cost V 11 bases and J 2 bases, with 11 bases left between them. CDR1 and CDR2 from the germline V gene are MDHEN and SYDVKM. The CDR3 DNA reads TGTGCCTATGGGGGACACACAGATACGCAGTATTTT. It is translated as CAYGGHTDTQYF. Supplemented by reference TRBV28 and TRBJ2-3, the full variable domain reads DVKVTQSSRYLVKRTGEKVFLECVQDMDHENMFWYRQDPGLGLRLIYFSYDVKMKEKGDIPEGYSVSREKKERFSLILESASTNQTSMYLCAYGGHTDTQYFGPGTRLTVL.

The chain couples TRBV19 to TRBJ1-5, with 8 bases aligning to TRBD1. J was trimmed by 2 bases and V by 5 bases; bases with no gene match: 8. Germline assignment: CDR1 LNHDA and CDR2 SQIVND (reference sequence). The CDR3 sequence is 16 residues long. CDR3 residues: CASSPYDRGRNQPQHF. The CDR3 bases are TGTGCCAGTAGTCCGTACGACAGGGGTCGCAATCAGCCCCAGCATTTT.

The rearrangement uses TRBV19 and TRBJ1-2; D is undetermined. From germline, CDR1 is LNHDA and CDR2 SQIVND (reference sequence). The V and J ends lost 1 base and 2 bases respectively, with 11 bases between them. CDR3 size: 15 residues. CDR3 coding DNA: TGTGCCAGTAGTATAGGGGCGGGAGTGAACTATGGCTACACCTTC. Translation gives CASSIGAGVNYGYTF. Together with reference TRBV19 and TRBJ1-2, the CDR3 gives the full variable domain: DGGITQSPKYLFRKEGQNVTLSCEQNLNHDAMYWYRQDPGQGLRLIYYSQIVNDFQKGDIAEGYSVSREKKESFPLTVTSAQKNPTAFYLCASSIGAGVNYGYTFGSGTRLTVV.